This is a list of T cell receptor beta chains from one sample in a study of blood T cell repertoires in COVID-19. The method was immunoSEQ multiplex PCR; TCRdb's version includes in-frame clones alone and lacks a portion of them. This table holds hundreds of thousands of clones, roughly 85% found once. Sequencing input: peripheral blood. The receptors originated from a woman in her 30s with active or convalescent COVID-19. CDR3s include the opening cysteine and the closing phenylalanine or tryptophan. The D gene is left open where the match is weak. The size of a clone is reported for some rows only, either as once, few or many, or as a class for expanded clones.

TRBD2,-,TRBJ2-5,TRBV27,CASSFSGSRETQYF,TGTGCCAGCAGTTTTAGCGGGAGTAGGGAGACCCAGTACTTC
-,-,TRBJ2-3,TRBV15,CATSRGATDTQYF,TGTGCCACCAGCCGGGGGGCCACAGATACGCAGTATTTT
-,-,TRBJ1-2,TRBV4-1,CASSQNPSLSNYGYTF,TGCGCCAGCAGCCAAAACCCCAGTCTTTCTAACTATGGCTACACCTTC
TRBD2,-,TRBJ2-5,TRBV11-3,CASSPQAGALGTQYF,TGTGCCAGCAGCCCCCAAGCGGGGGCCCTTGGGACCCAGTACTTC
TRBD2,medium-sized,TRBJ2-3,TRBV6-4,CASSEGSGGATDTQYF,TGTGCCAGCAGTGAAGGAAGCGGGGGGGCCACAGATACGCAGTATTTT
-,-,TRBJ2-1,TRBV4-1,CASSQGLNNEQFF,TGCGCCAGCAGCCAGGGCTTAAACAATGAGCAGTTCTTC
-,-,TRBJ2-1,TRBV6-6,CASSYTNPTYNEQFF,TGTGCCAGCAGTTACACAAACCCGACCTACAATGAGCAGTTCTTC
-,-,TRBJ1-1,TRBV6-1,CASSETGRVTEAFF,TGTGCCAGCAGTGAAACAGGGAGGGTCACTGAAGCTTTCTTT
-,-,TRBJ1-2,TRBV10-1,CASSESLGGANYGYTF,TGCGCCAGCAGTGAGTCGCTAGGAGGAGCTAACTATGGCTACACCTTC
TRBD2,-,TRBJ2-7,TRBV2,CASRILAGGQTEQYF,TGTGCCAGCAGGATTCTAGCGGGAGGGCAAACCGAGCAGTACTTC
-,-,TRBJ2-3,TRBV4-1,CASSQKRDSYLFDTQYF,TGCGCCAGCAGCCAAAAACGGGACTCCTACCTGTTCGATACGCAGTATTTT
-,-,TRBJ2-7,TRBV19,CASAPTGFGEQYF,TGTGCCAGCGCGCCTACGGGTTTCGGCGAGCAGTACTTC
-,-,TRBJ2-2,TRBV25-1,CASSQTGVNTGELFF,TGTGCCAGCAGCCAAACAGGAGTTAACACCGGGGAGCTGTTTTTT
TRBD1,-,TRBJ1-1,TRBV27,CASSPGTGRNTEAFF,TGTGCCAGCAGTCCCGGGACAGGGAGGAACACTGAAGCTTTCTTT
-,-,TRBJ1-1,TRBV5-6,CASTSTQEGFFSEAFF,TGTGCCAGCACCTCAACACAGGAGGGGTTCTTCTCTGAAGCTTTCTTT
TRBD1,-,TRBJ1-2,TRBV13,CASDGTGWTRLTNYGYTF,TGTGCCAGCGACGGGACAGGGTGGACGCGCTTGACTAACTATGGCTACACCTTC
-,-,TRBJ1-2,TRBV6-5,CASSYSTGEVDGYTF,TGTGCCAGCAGTTACTCGACGGGGGAGGTCGATGGCTACACCTTC
-,-,TRBJ1-3,TRBV5-6,CASSLGRVLHSGNTIYF,TGTGCCAGCAGCTTGGGCAGGGTGCTTCACTCTGGAAACACCATATATTTT
-,-,TRBJ1-1,TRBV5-6,CASSLNWNTEAFF,TGTGCCAGCAGTTTGAACTGGAACACTGAAGCTTTCTTT
TRBD1,few,TRBJ2-7,TRBV29-1,CSVGAGQGYEQYF,TGCAGCGTTGGGGCTGGACAGGGTTACGAGCAGTACTTC
-,-,TRBJ1-1,TRBV12-5,CASGLTVQGSGAFF,TGTGCTAGTGGTTTGACGGTGCAGGGATCAGGAGCTTTCTTT
TRBD1,-,TRBJ1-4,TRBV25-1,CASQGQGGEKLFF,TGTGCCAGTCAGGGACAGGGTGGAGAAAAACTGTTTTTT
-,-,TRBJ2-6,TRBV27,CASSTYAGFGANVLTF,TGTGCCAGCAGCACATACGCAGGCTTTGGGGCCAACGTCCTGACTTTC
-,-,TRBJ2-1,TRBV18,CASSPPSNEQFF,TGTGCCAGCTCACCACCGTCGAATGAGCAGTTCTTC
-,few,TRBJ2-7,TRBV4-1,CASSQDSTYEQYF,TGCGCCAGCAGCCAAGACAGTACCTACGAGCAGTACTTC
-,few,TRBJ1-4,TRBV4-1,CASSQVALEEEKLFF,TGCGCCAGCAGCCAAGTGGCGCTTGAGGAGGAAAAACTGTTTTTT
TRBD1,-,TRBJ1-3,TRBV18,CASSRDSGGNTIYF,TGTGCCAGCTCGCGGGACAGCGGCGGAAACACCATATATTTT
TRBD2,-,TRBJ2-1,TRBV6-6,CASSLAGGINEQFF,TGTGCCAGCAGTCTAGCGGGAGGGATAAATGAGCAGTTCTTC
-,-,TRBJ2-2,TRBV6-4,CASSDSEGNTGELFF,TGTGCCAGCAGTGACTCTGAGGGGAACACCGGGGAGCTGTTTTTT
-,-,TRBJ1-1,TRBV10-3,CAIRGTLGERTEAFF,TGTGCCATCAGGGGGACATTAGGGGAGAGGACTGAAGCTTTCTTT
TRBD2,-,TRBJ2-5,TRBV4-2,CASSQDGLAGQEETQYF,TGTGCCAGCAGCCAAGACGGACTAGCGGGTCAGGAGGAGACCCAGTACTTC
TRBD2,once,TRBJ2-2,TRBV29-1,CSVEALAGATGELFF,TGCAGCGTTGAAGCACTAGCGGGAGCCACCGGGGAGCTGTTTTTT
-,-,TRBJ2-1,TRBV5-6,CASSLPSYNEQFF,TGTGCCAGCAGCTTGCCGTCCTACAATGAGCAGTTCTTC
TRBD1,-,TRBJ1-5,TRBV19,CASSAGQGSYSNQPQHF,TGTGCCAGTAGTGCTGGACAGGGATCTTATAGCAATCAGCCCCAGCATTTT
-,-,TRBJ2-1,TRBV5-1,CASSTSRTPYNEQFF,TGCGCCAGCAGTACCAGCCGGACTCCCTACAATGAGCAGTTCTTC
TRBD1,once,TRBJ2-3,TRBV10-2,CASSGRTGGHTQYF,TGCGCCAGCAGTGGGAGGACAGGGGGCCATACGCAGTATTTT
-,-,TRBJ2-6,TRBV5-1,CASTLSGSGANVLTF,TGCGCCAGCACCCTAAGCGGCTCTGGGGCCAACGTCCTGACTTTC
-,-,TRBJ2-1,TRBV4-1,CASSPESHNEQFF,TGCGCCAGCAGCCCTGAGAGCCACAATGAGCAGTTCTTC
-,-,TRBJ1-3,TRBV21-1,CASSNKRQGRNQRGNTIYF,TGTGCCAGCAGCAATAAGCGACAGGGGCGCAACCAGCGTGGAAACACCATATATTTT
-,few,TRBJ1-3,TRBV19,CASSIRGFSGNTIYF,TGTGCCAGTAGTATAAGGGGGTTCTCTGGAAACACCATATATTTT
TRBD2,-,TRBJ2-1,TRBV2,CASSPTSVSYNEQFF,TGTGCCAGCAGCCCTACTAGCGTCAGCTACAATGAGCAGTTCTTC
-,-,TRBJ1-1,TRBV5-8,CASSPVGQMNTEAFF,TGTGCCAGCAGCCCTGTCGGACAGATGAACACTGAAGCTTTCTTT
TRBD1,once,TRBJ2-5,TRBV18,CASSAVKGDRVEETQYF,TGTGCCAGCTCAGCTGTTAAGGGAGACAGGGTAGAAGAGACCCAGTACTTC
-,-,TRBJ1-1,TRBV4-1,CASSQDFRDTGLNTEAFF,TGCGCCAGCAGCCAAGATTTCCGGGACACGGGTTTGAACACTGAAGCTTTCTTT
TRBD2,-,TRBJ2-5,TRBV4-1,CASSQATSGGYQETQYF,TGCGCCAGCAGCCAAGCGACTAGCGGGGGGTACCAAGAGACCCAGTACTTC
-,-,TRBJ1-1,TRBV27,CASSLGQGLTEAFF,TGTGCCAGCAGTTTAGGTCAGGGGCTCACTGAAGCTTTCTTT
-,-,TRBJ1-6,TRBV25-1,CASSERGRGPYNSPLHF,TGTGCCAGCAGTGAACGGGGCAGGGGACCATATAATTCACCCCTCCACTTT
-,-,TRBJ2-7,TRBV4-1,CASSPGDTPLSYEQYF,TGCGCCAGCAGCCCGGGGGATACTCCTCTCTCCTACGAGCAGTACTTC
-,few,TRBJ2-3,TRBV5-4,CASSPDQWGGRSGTQYF,TGTGCCAGCAGCCCAGACCAGTGGGGGGGCCGATCGGGTACGCAGTATTTT
TRBD2,-,TRBJ2-1,TRBV5-1,CASSSSGKDYNEQFF,TGCGCCAGCAGCTCAAGCGGGAAGGACTACAATGAGCAGTTCTTC
TRBD1,-,TRBJ1-1,TRBV4-1,CASKTLPRQGATMNTEAFF,TGCGCCAGCAAAACTCTTCCGCGGCAGGGGGCCACCATGAACACTGAAGCTTTCTTT
-,-,TRBJ2-3,TRBV19,CASRNRGGTDTQYF,TGTGCCAGTAGAAACAGGGGAGGAACAGATACGCAGTATTTT
-,-,TRBJ2-1,TRBV6-2/TRBV6-3,CASSSPGQSSYNEQFF,TGTGCCAGCAGTTCCCCGGGACAAAGCTCCTACAATGAGCAGTTCTTC